The 2 T cell receptor beta chains below all came from one sample that was sequenced in a study of cytomegalovirus exposure and HLA in healthy donors. Both 60 Vbeta primers and 13 Jbeta primers went into the PCR. Sequencing was performed with immunoSEQ multiplex PCR; in TCRdb, only in-frame clones are kept and a portion is missing. Altogether approximately 150,000 clones are present, around 77% being singletons, with the ten largest covering approximately 1%. The sequenced sample consisted of PBMCs. The receptors stem from a woman between 35 and 50 years old in good health and CMV-seronegative.

The chain links TRBV6-4 to TRBJ2-7; 11 bases are a match to TRBD1. This CDR3 has 17 amino acids. CDR1 is MRHNA and CDR2 is SNTAGT in the germline V gene. After removal of 8 bases from V and 0 bases from J, the junction contained 12 bases not matched to a gene. The CDR3 region has the DNA TGTGCCAGCCCTCCGGGACAGGGGGTCTACCTCTCCTACGAGCAGTACTTC. This translates into CASPPGQGVYLSYEQYF.

The table lists this clone with a count of one. The chain combines TRBV5-4 with TRBJ2-5, with 9 bases that match TRBD2. The CDR3 runs 17 residues. After removal of 7 bases from V and 3 bases from J, the junction contained 16 bases not matched to a gene. The V gene's germline CDR1 is SGHNT and CDR2 YYREEE (reference sequence). The chain's CDR3 is CASGSVPGREGKETQYF. The CDR3 DNA is TGTGCCAGCGGTTCAGTACCCGGGCGGGAGGGCAAAGAGACCCAGTACTTC.